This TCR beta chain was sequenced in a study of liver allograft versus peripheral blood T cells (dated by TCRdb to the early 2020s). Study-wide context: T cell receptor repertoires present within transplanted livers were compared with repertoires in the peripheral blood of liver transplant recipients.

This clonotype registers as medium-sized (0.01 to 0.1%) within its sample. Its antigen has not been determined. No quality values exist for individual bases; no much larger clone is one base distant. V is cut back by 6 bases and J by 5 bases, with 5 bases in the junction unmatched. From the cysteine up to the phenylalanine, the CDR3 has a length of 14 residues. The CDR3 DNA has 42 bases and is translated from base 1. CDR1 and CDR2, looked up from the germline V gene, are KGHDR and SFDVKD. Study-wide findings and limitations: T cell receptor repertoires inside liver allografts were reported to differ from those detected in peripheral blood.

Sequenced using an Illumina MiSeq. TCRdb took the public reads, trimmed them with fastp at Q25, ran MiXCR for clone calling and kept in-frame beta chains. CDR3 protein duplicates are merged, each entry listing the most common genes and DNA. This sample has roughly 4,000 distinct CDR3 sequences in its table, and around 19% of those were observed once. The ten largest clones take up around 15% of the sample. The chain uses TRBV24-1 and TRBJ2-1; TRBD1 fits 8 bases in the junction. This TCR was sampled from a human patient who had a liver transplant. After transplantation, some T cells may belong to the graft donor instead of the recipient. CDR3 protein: CATSPRGLHNEQFF. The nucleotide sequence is TGTGCCACCAGTCCCAGGGGGCTCCACAATGAGCAGTTCTTC.